The present T cell receptor (beta chain) was sequenced within a study of T cell responses to AZD1222 COVID-19 vaccine (dated by TCRdb to the early 2020s). The study in broad terms: AZD1222 recipients whose second dose came at about 4 weeks and those whose second dose came at about 12 weeks were combined into one group, since spike-specific TCR depth and breadth did not differ between the two schedules. TCR sequencing was performed for about 240 trial participants, of whom about 200 were given two doses of AZD1222 and about 25 were given two doses of MenACWY control vaccine. Enrollment into the trials was organized by age into subgroups of 18-55, 56-69 and 70-plus years, and those subgroups contained 148, 28 and 57 TCR-sequenced participants, respectively.

Turning to this clone: Its target antigen remains unknown. One base away there is no much larger clone; base qualities are not given.

Here is what the overall study found, with its caveats: Reportedly, almost half of the unique spike-specific TCRs recognized epitopes lying outside the regions that are mutated in the B.1.351 and B.1.1.7 variants. The 56-69-year group was small, and its depth increase did not reach significance, likely because of low power. Most participants were white British and females outnumbered males, and the authors suggested that clonal diversity may have been underestimated. Conclusions about previously exposed vaccinees are limited because only a handful of AZD1222 recipients were SARS-CoV-2 seropositive at baseline. The whole spike protein was spanned by vaccine-associated CD4 TCRs, and dominant responses were seen in regions 160-218 and 743-854. A significant rise in spike-specific TCR breadth and depth was observed after two AZD1222 doses relative to day 0 and relative to MenACWY recipients. Because no samples from the day 14 peak response were available, repertoires could be characterized only after the peak T cell response.

The CDR3 regions of human TCRbeta chains were analyzed by immunosequencing. The authors processed their data as follows. TCRs in the repertoires were compared against a reference library of SARS-CoV-2-specific TCRs that had been generated with the MIRA antigen-specificity platform. Breadth was defined as the fraction of unique TCRs that were SARS-CoV-2-associated, and depth was defined as the fraction of total T cells that were SARS-CoV-2-associated. Each spike-specific TCR was assigned to its reactive spike region and to a CD4 or CD8 class using the MIRA data. Log10-transformed breadth and depth values were compared by one-way ANOVA with Sidak's multiple comparisons tests. TCRdb took this table from immuneACCESS and kept in-frame rearrangements with V and J called. Such tables lack part of the clones; where checked against another copy, unresolved V genes explain under half of the gap, and the rest is unexplained. That table is the source of V, J and clone size, and D and trimming were worked out from the DNA. This sample has about 150,000 clones in its table, and about nine tenths of those were observed once. The biggest ten clones account for around 3.1% of the sample.

The time point label on this specimen signifies: baseline before first vaccination. Samples from vaccinated people were obtained from the UK trials COV001 and COV002, which included a single-blind randomized controlled phase 2/3 trial of AZD1222 (ChAdOx1 nCoV-19) in healthy adults. For TCRbeta chain sequencing, PBMC samples were collected from trial participants at day 0 and at day 28 after the second dose. This receptor was obtained from an adult in good health. Sample: peripheral blood, taken on day 0 of AZD1222 vaccination.

Here the CDR3 is given as CASRQGTDYGYTF. In nucleotides, the sequence is TGTGCCAGCAGACAGGGCACGGACTATGGCTACACCTTC. The chain links TRBV2 with TRBJ1-2; TRBD1 is a weak D gene call, 6 bases matching. Relative to germline, V is 6 bases shorter and J is 3 bases shorter, with 11 bases between their ends. CDR3 length: 13 amino acids, cysteine to phenylalanine. The kept DNA is CDR3 alone, 39 bases in frame from the first base. The CDR1 and CDR2 encoded by the germline V gene are SNHLY and FYNNEI.